The source of this T cell receptor beta chain is a study of graft-versus-host responses after intestinal transplantation. About the research overall: Recipients had multivisceral, liver-intestinal, or isolated intestinal transplants. Induction using anti-thymocyte globulin, followed by tacrolimus and steroids for 3 to 4 years, was given to all recipients.

Measured with immunoSEQ multiplex PCR; TCRdb has only the in-frame clones, and not every one. The sample consists of about 85,000 clones, over 80% of them appearing once. Details on this clone: Its matching antigen is unknown.

The V end was cut by 3 bases, the J end by 6 bases, with 14 bases between. CDR3 length: 15 amino acids. Per germline, CDR1 KGHSH and CDR2 LQKENI. V gene TRBV18 combines with J gene TRBJ1-4; D call uncertain. The starting material was unstimulated CD8+ T cells sorted from spleen or lymph node cells, obtained before intestinal transplant. The clonotype originates from a human donor who received an intestinal transplant. Written as DNA, the CDR3 is TGTGCCAGCTCACCGGCGGTTTTGCCCGATGAAAAACTGTTTTTT. Amino acid sequence: CASSPAVLPDEKLFF.